The rows below give T cell receptor beta chains drawn from one sample of a study of T cells in Graves' hyperthyroidism and ophthalmopathy. TCRdb re-called the multiplex PCR reads through MiXCR, storing one row per CDR3 protein. The sample has more than 550,000 distinct CDR3 sequences, under 20% seen once. The sequencing input was blood. Receptors were obtained from a woman between 45 and 60 years old with Graves' hyperthyroidism that later progressed to Graves' ophthalmopathy. Both conserved end residues are part of each CDR3. Fields, in order: V gene, clone size, D gene, J gene, CDR3 protein, CDR3 DNA. The D gene is left open where the match is weak. Size values are once, few and many counts, or a class for expanded clones, and some rows have none.

v_call: TRBV6-2/TRBV6-3
clone_size: many
d_call: -
j_call: TRBJ2-2
cdr3_aa: CASSYMAQTGGELFF
cdr3_nt: TGTGCCAGCAGTTACATGGCACAGACGGGCGGGGAGCTGTTTTTT

v_call: TRBV20-1
clone_size: once
d_call: TRBD2
j_call: TRBJ2-3
cdr3_aa: CSSPGGGAGDTQYF
cdr3_nt: TGCAGTTCGCCAGGCGGGGGGGCTGGAGATACGCAGTATTTT

v_call: TRBV2
clone_size: -
d_call: -
j_call: TRBJ2-2
cdr3_aa: CASSGGVRKTGELFF
cdr3_nt: TGTGCCAGCAGTGGGGGAGTCCGAAAAACCGGGGAGCTGTTTTTT

v_call: TRBV6-1
clone_size: -
d_call: -
j_call: TRBJ2-3
cdr3_aa: CASRKPGVGTDTQYF
cdr3_nt: TGTGCCAGCAGAAAGCCAGGAGTAGGCACAGATACGCAGTATTTT

v_call: TRBV24-1
clone_size: few
d_call: -
j_call: TRBJ1-2
cdr3_aa: CATSDRSTGPNYGYTF
cdr3_nt: TGTGCCACCAGTGACCGATCGACGGGCCCTAACTATGGCTACACCTTC

v_call: TRBV12-3/TRBV12-4
clone_size: -
d_call: -
j_call: TRBJ1-2
cdr3_aa: CASSLAGQSGYTF
cdr3_nt: TGTGCCAGCAGTTTAGCGGGACAAAGTGGCTACACCTTC

v_call: TRBV2
clone_size: few
d_call: -
j_call: TRBJ2-5
cdr3_aa: CAGIGGMDETQYF
cdr3_nt: TGTGCCGGCATTGGAGGGATGGACGAGACCCAGTACTTC

v_call: TRBV12-3/TRBV12-4
clone_size: many
d_call: -
j_call: TRBJ1-1
cdr3_aa: CASSLWGASTEAFF
cdr3_nt: TGTGCCAGCAGTTTATGGGGGGCGAGCACTGAAGCTTTCTTT

v_call: TRBV20-1
clone_size: many
d_call: -
j_call: TRBJ2-3
cdr3_aa: CSASTLQVSTDTQYF
cdr3_nt: TGCAGTGCTAGTACTCTTCAGGTTAGCACAGATACGCAGTATTTT

v_call: TRBV3-1
clone_size: many
d_call: -
j_call: TRBJ2-1
cdr3_aa: CASSLENEQFF
cdr3_nt: TGTGCCAGCAGCCTAGAGAATGAGCAGTTCTTC

v_call: TRBV7-2
clone_size: -
d_call: -
j_call: TRBJ1-1
cdr3_aa: CASSLVGLTDILATEAFF
cdr3_nt: TGTGCCAGCAGCTTGGTGGGGCTGACGGACATCCTAGCCACTGAAGCTTTCTTT

v_call: TRBV5-5
clone_size: -
d_call: -
j_call: TRBJ2-3
cdr3_aa: CASSLRSVSDTDTQYF
cdr3_nt: TGTGCCAGCAGCTTGAGGAGCGTGTCGGACACAGATACGCAGTATTTT

v_call: TRBV11-3
clone_size: many
d_call: -
j_call: TRBJ2-3
cdr3_aa: CASSARRGHDTQYF
cdr3_nt: TGTGCCAGCAGCGCACGGCGGGGGCATGATACGCAGTATTTT

v_call: TRBV15
clone_size: -
d_call: -
j_call: TRBJ1-2
cdr3_aa: CATSSSDTPPTYGYTF
cdr3_nt: TGTGCCACCAGCAGTTCGGACACGCCACCCACCTATGGCTACACCTTC

v_call: TRBV29-1
clone_size: many
d_call: -
j_call: TRBJ1-1
cdr3_aa: CSVAGPLNTEAFF
cdr3_nt: TGCAGCGTCGCGGGACCCTTGAACACTGAAGCTTTCTTT

v_call: TRBV7-6
clone_size: few
d_call: TRBD2
j_call: TRBJ2-1
cdr3_aa: CASSRGLAGANYNEQFF
cdr3_nt: TGTGCCAGCAGCAGAGGACTAGCGGGGGCGAATTACAATGAGCAGTTCTTC

v_call: TRBV9
clone_size: -
d_call: -
j_call: TRBJ2-2
cdr3_aa: CASRGSGVLDTGELFF
cdr3_nt: TGTGCCAGCAGGGGCTCCGGGGTTTTGGACACCGGGGAGCTGTTTTTT

v_call: TRBV7-3
clone_size: many
d_call: TRBD1
j_call: TRBJ2-1
cdr3_aa: CASSSDRVNEQFF
cdr3_nt: TGTGCCAGCAGCTCGGACAGGGTGAATGAGCAGTTCTTC

v_call: TRBV9
clone_size: few
d_call: TRBD2
j_call: TRBJ2-5
cdr3_aa: CASSVGAGGPQETQYF
cdr3_nt: TGTGCCAGCAGCGTAGGGGCGGGGGGGCCCCAAGAGACCCAGTACTTC

v_call: TRBV6-2/TRBV6-3
clone_size: few
d_call: -
j_call: TRBJ1-1
cdr3_aa: CASSPSNTDTEAFF
cdr3_nt: TGTGCCAGCAGTCCATCTAACACGGACACTGAAGCTTTCTTT

v_call: TRBV13
clone_size: few
d_call: -
j_call: TRBJ1-1
cdr3_aa: CASSQIGGSEAFF
cdr3_nt: TGTGCCAGCAGCCAAATTGGGGGGAGTGAAGCTTTCTTT

v_call: TRBV20-1
clone_size: -
d_call: TRBD1
j_call: TRBJ1-2
cdr3_aa: CSAERDSSNYGYTF
cdr3_nt: TGCAGTGCTGAAAGGGACAGCTCTAACTATGGCTACACCTTC

v_call: TRBV20-1
clone_size: many
d_call: TRBD2
j_call: TRBJ2-1
cdr3_aa: CSARDLNILAGKYNEQFF
cdr3_nt: TGCAGTGCTAGAGATCTTAATATACTAGCGGGGAAATACAATGAGCAGTTCTTC